The 13 T cell receptor beta chains presented below share a single source sample, sequenced in a study of CD8+ T cells in alopecia areata. RNA extraction was followed by reverse transcription into cDNA, which acted as the sequencing template. Profiled with immunoSEQ multiplex PCR; TCRdb holds only in-frame clones, not every one. The sample lists about 270,000 clones, over 45% occurring once. As for treatment: oral pan-JAK inhibitor, 5-10 mg twice daily. The sequencing here drew on CD4+ T cells sorted from blood, taken between weeks 51 and 52, from a patient treated with tofacitinib. The receptors shown here come from a human donor with alopecia areata.

The gene calls are TRBV25-1 and TRBJ2-7; no clear D. V lost 3 bases, J lost 5 bases, and 17 bases lay in between. The length of the CDR3 is 15 residues. Germline V gene lookup returns CDR1 MGHDK and CDR2 SYGVNS. The CDR3 region has the DNA TGTGCCAGCAGTGACTTCTCCCCTAGGGCTAACGAGCAGTACTTC. Protein sequence: CASSDFSPRANEQYF.

This clone appeared a few times. J is TRBJ1-1 and V is TRBV5-1; D ambiguous. The germline CDR1 and CDR2 sequences are SGHRS and YFSETQ. The CDR3 length is 13 residues. V lost 2 bases, J lost 1 base, and 6 bases lay in between. DNA for the CDR3: TGCGCCAGCAGCTTTAACCAGAACACTGAAGCTTTCTTT. Translated: CASSFNQNTEAFF.

This clone has just a few counts. Within the sample, other DNA sequences also encode this same CDR3. J is TRBJ2-7 and V is TRBV2, with a possible D match to TRBD2 (6 bases). From germline, CDR1 is SNHLY and CDR2 FYNNEI. Trimming cost V 3 bases and J 3 bases, with 6 bases left between them. This CDR3 region has 12 residues. This CDR3 reads CASSEGGYEQYF. The CDR3 nucleotides are TGTGCCAGCAGTGAGGGGGGCTACGAGCAGTACTTC.

The sample holds one count of this clone. Written as DNA, the CDR3 is TGTGCCAGCAGCTTAGGGGAGCGGGGGGGCACAGATACGCAGTATTTT. Residues: CASSLGERGGTDTQYF. V usage is TRBV7-2 and J usage is TRBJ2-3; the match to TRBD2 covers 9 bases. V was pared by 1 base and J by 1 base, with 3 bases of the junction left unmatched. The CDR3 runs to 16 residues. Germline values: CDR1 SGHTA, CDR2 FQGNSA.

The chain uses TRBV7-8 and TRBJ2-7; D uncertain. CDR3 length: 13 residues. V dropped 1 base and J dropped 0 bases, with 4 bases sitting between them. The germline V gene has CDR1 SGHVS and CDR2 FQNEAQ. CDR3 DNA: TGTGCCAGCAGCTTAGGGGTCTCCTACGAGCAGTACTTC. Translation gives CASSLGVSYEQYF.

This clone has only a few counts. The genes are TRBV7-2 and TRBJ1-1; no reliable D call. The germline V gene has CDR1 SGHTA and CDR2 FQGNSA. The V and J ends lost 1 base and 5 bases respectively, with 11 bases between them. This CDR3 is 14 amino acids long. The CDR3 bases are TGTGCCAGCAGCTTAGGAATGGGGATGACTGAAGCTTTCTTT. It encodes CASSLGMGMTEAFF.

V usage is TRBV5-1 and J usage is TRBJ1-2; TRBD1 is a possible D gene (6 bases). This CDR3 comprises 15 residues. The germline CDR1 and CDR2 sequences are SGHRS and YFSETQ. Trimming shortened V by 4 bases and J by 2 bases, and 15 bases separated the two germline ends. Here the CDR3 DNA reads TGCGCCAGCAGCCCCGCAAGGACAGAAAACTATGGCTACACCTTC. Protein product: CASSPARTENYGYTF.

The CDR3, as DNA: TGTGCCAGCAGCGTAGGAGGGGACTTTATACGAGAGCAGTACTTC. Residues: CASSVGGDFIREQYF. The genes are TRBV9 and TRBJ2-7; D is perhaps TRBD2 (6 bases). The germline CDR1 and CDR2 sequences are SGDLS and YYNGEE. V lost 0 bases and J 7 bases, leaving 17 bases between the germline ends. The CDR3 is made up of 15 amino acids. Full variable domain (remainder filled in from reference TRBV9 and TRBJ2-7): DSGVTQTPKHLITATGQRVTLRCSPRSGDLSVYWYQQSLDQGLQFLIQYYNGEERAKGNILERFSAQQFPDLHSELNLSSLELGDSALYFCASSVGGDFIREQYFGPGTRLTVT.

In the case of this clone: Other DNA sequences of this sample code for an identical CDR3. V gene TRBV5-1 combines with J gene TRBJ2-5; D not resolved. Per the germline V gene, CDR1 is SGHRS and CDR2 is YFSETQ. The CDR3 covers 11 residues. V was clipped by 3 bases and J by 5 bases, with 5 bases between them. The CDR3 is CASSSQETQYF. The DNA of the CDR3 is TGCGCCAGCAGCTCACAGGAGACCCAGTACTTC.

A note on this clone: Other DNA sequences from this sample encode an identical CDR3 as well. V is TRBV29-1 and J is TRBJ2-5; 7 bases fit TRBD2. J lost 5 bases, V lost 4 bases, and 1 base had no gene match. The CDR3 runs 11 residues. In germline, CDR1 is SQVTM, CDR2 ANQGSEA. CDR3 amino acids: CSVGGGETQYF. In DNA, the CDR3 is TGCAGCGTTGGGGGAGGGGAGACCCAGTACTTC.

The V call is TRBV30, the J call TRBJ2-7, with a tentative D call TRBD1 (6 bases). V lost 3 bases and J lost 6, with 9 bases in between. The CDR3 extends over 11 amino acids. CDR1 is GTSNPN and CDR2 is SVGIG in the germline V gene (reference sequence). The CDR3 region is CAWRTGGEQYF. CDR3 nucleotide sequence: TGTGCCTGGAGGACAGGAGGCGAGCAGTACTTC.

This chain links TRBV5-1 with TRBJ2-5; D uncertain. The V and J ends lost 4 bases and 5 bases respectively, with 18 bases between them. CDR1 SGHRS and CDR2 YFSETQ come from the germline V gene. This CDR3 is built from 15 residues. CDR3 loop: CASSPRVSAGETQYF. CDR3 sequence (DNA): TGCGCCAGCAGCCCCCGGGTCTCGGCCGGGGAGACCCAGTACTTC. The full variable domain, with the rest looked up from reference TRBV5-1 and TRBJ2-5, is KAGVTQTPRYLIKTRGQQVTLSCSPISGHRSVSWYQQTPGQGLQFLFEYFSETQRNKGNFPGRFSGRQFSNSRSEMNVSTLELGDSALYLCASSPRVSAGETQYFGPGTRLLVL.

The chain has TRBV10-2 and TRBJ2-2; D is unclear. CDR1 is WSHSY, CDR2 SAAADI, per germline. V dropped 6 bases and J dropped 4 bases, with 12 bases sitting between them. This CDR3 is 14 amino acids long. CDR3 sequence: CASSPSRGTGELFF. CDR3 bases: TGCGCCAGCAGCCCCAGTCGAGGCACCGGGGAGCTGTTTTTT.